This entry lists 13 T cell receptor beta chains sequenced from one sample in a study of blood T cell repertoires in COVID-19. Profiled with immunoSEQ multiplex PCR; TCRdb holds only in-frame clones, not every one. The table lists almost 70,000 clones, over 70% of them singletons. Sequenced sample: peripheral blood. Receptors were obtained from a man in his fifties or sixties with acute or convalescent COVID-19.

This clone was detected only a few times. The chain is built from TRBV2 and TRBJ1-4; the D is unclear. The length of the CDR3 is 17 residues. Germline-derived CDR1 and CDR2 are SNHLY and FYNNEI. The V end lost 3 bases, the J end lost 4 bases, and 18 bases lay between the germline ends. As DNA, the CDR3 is TGTGCCAGCAGTGACCCCTCTCGAGGAGCGTATAATGAAAAACTGTTTTTT. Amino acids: CASSDPSRGAYNEKLFF. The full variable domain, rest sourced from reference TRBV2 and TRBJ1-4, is EPEVTQTPSHQVTQMGQEVILRCVPISNHLYFYWYRQILGQKVEFLVSFYNNEISEKSEIFDDQFSVERPDGSNFTLKIRSTKLEDSAMYFCASSDPSRGAYNEKLFFGSGTQLSVL.

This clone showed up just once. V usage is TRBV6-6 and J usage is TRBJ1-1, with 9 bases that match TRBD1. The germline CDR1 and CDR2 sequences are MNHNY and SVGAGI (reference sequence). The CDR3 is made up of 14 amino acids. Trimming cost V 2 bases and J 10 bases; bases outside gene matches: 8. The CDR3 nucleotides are TGTGCCAGCAGTTACCCGACAGGGGGAGGTACAGCTTTCTTT. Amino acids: CASSYPTGGGTAFF.

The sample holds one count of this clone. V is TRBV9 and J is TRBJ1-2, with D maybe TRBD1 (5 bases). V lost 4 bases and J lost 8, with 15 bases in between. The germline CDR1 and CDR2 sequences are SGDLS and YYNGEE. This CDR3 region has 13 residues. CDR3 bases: TGTGCCAGCAGCATCCAGGGTGCTGGGGGCTACACCTTC. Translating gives CASSIQGAGGYTF.

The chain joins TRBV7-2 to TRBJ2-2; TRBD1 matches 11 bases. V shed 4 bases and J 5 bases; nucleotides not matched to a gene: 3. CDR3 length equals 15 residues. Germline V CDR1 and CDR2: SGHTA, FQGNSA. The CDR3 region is CASSSGQGATGELFF. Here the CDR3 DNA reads TGTGCCAGCAGCTCCGGACAGGGGGCTACCGGGGAGCTGTTTTTT.

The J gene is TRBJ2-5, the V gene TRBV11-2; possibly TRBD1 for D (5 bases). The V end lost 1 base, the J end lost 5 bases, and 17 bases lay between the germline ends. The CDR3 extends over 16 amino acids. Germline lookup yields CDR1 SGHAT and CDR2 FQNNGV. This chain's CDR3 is CASSLVGQGIPETQYF. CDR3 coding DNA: TGTGCCAGCAGCTTAGTTGGTCAGGGAATTCCGGAGACCCAGTACTTC.

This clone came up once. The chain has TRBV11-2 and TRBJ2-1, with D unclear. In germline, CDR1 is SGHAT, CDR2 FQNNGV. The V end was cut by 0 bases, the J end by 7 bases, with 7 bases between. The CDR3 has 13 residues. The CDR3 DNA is TGTGCCAGCAGCTTAGAGGCGGCAAATGAGCAGTTCTTC. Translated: CASSLEAANEQFF.

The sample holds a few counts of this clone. CDR3 bases: TGCGCCAGCAGCTTGTACCCAGAGGGCGACTATGGCTACACCTTC. Protein sequence: CASSLYPEGDYGYTF. The chain employs TRBV5-1 and TRBJ1-2; no reliable D call. CDR3 size: 15 residues. V was clipped by 1 base and J by 3 bases, with 13 bases between them. Germline V gene data show CDR1 as SGHRS and CDR2 as YFSETQ.

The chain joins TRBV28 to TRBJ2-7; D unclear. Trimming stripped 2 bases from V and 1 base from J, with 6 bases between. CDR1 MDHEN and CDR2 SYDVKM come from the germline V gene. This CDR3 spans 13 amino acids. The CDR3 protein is CASSLGPSYEQYF. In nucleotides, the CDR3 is TGTGCCAGCAGTTTAGGGCCTTCCTACGAGCAGTACTTC.

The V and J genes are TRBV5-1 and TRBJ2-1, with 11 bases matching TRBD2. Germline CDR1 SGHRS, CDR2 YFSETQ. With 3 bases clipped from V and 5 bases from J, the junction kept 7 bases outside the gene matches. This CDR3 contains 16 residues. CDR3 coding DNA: TGCGCCAGCAGCTCCCAACCTAGCGGGGGGAACAATGAGCAGTTCTTC. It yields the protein CASSSQPSGGNNEQFF.

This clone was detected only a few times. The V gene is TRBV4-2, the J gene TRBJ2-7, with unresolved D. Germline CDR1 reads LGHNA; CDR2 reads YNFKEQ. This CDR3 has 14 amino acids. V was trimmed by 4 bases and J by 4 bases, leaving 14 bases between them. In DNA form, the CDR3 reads TGTGCCAGCAGCCCGACTCACCGAGGATACGAGCAGTACTTC. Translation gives CASSPTHRGYEQYF.

The CDR3 coding sequence is TGTGCCAGCAGCCTAGACATTAGCAATCAGCCCCAGCATTTT. Translation gives CASSLDISNQPQHF. This chain uses TRBV7-2 with TRBJ1-5; D is unresolved. CDR3 length equals 14 residues. Trimming shortened V by 5 bases and J by 0 bases, and 8 bases separated the two germline ends. Germline V gene data show CDR1 as SGHTA and CDR2 as FQGNSA. Filled out from reference TRBV7-2 and TRBJ1-5, the complete variable domain reads GAGVSQSPSNKVTEKGKDVELRCDPISGHTALYWYRQSLGQGLEFLIYFQGNSAPDKSGLPSDRFSAERTGGSVSTLTIQRTQQEDSAVYLCASSLDISNQPQHFGDGTRLSIL.

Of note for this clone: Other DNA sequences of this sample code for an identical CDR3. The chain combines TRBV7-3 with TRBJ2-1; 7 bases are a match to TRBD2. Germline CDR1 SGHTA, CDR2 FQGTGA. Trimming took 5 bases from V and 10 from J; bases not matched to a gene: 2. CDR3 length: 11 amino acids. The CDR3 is CASSLGGEQFF. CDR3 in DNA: TGTGCCAGCAGCCTCGGGGGGGAGCAGTTCTTC.

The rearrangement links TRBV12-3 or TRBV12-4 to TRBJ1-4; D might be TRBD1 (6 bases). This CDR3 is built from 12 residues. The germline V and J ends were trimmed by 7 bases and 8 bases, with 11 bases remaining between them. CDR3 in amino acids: CASKTGIEKLFF. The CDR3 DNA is TGTGCCAGCAAAACAGGGATCGAAAAACTGTTTTTT.